The 28 T cell receptor beta chains in this list originate from one sample, sequenced in a study of cytotoxic CD8 clonotypes in ibrutinib-treated CLL. Repertoires were generated with immunoSEQ multiplex PCR, while TCRdb's copy carries only in-frame clones and drops some. This table has roughly 150,000 clones, about four fifths appearing once. The sequencing used PBMCs, collected after 24 months of ibrutinib treatment. These receptors all come from a human donor with chronic lymphocytic leukemia.

V gene TRBV5-4 combines with J gene TRBJ1-1; tentatively, D is TRBD1 (5 bases). This CDR3 is 14 amino acids long. Per germline, CDR1 SGHNT and CDR2 YYREEE (reference sequence). Between the trimmed V and J ends, which lost 4 bases and 1 base, there was a span of 11 bases. The CDR3 DNA is TGTGCCAGCAGCACCAGGGCCCCGAACACTGAAGCTTTCTTT. Its protein product is CASSTRAPNTEAFF.

V and J are TRBV4-1 and TRBJ2-1, with TRBD2 matching over 7 bases. Germline CDR1 is MGHRA and CDR2 is YSYEKL. V lost 7 bases, J lost 5 bases, and 11 bases stayed unmatched. CDR3 size: 15 residues. The CDR3 spells CASTPRDYLHNEQFF. DNA of the CDR3: TGCGCCAGCACGCCGAGGGACTACCTACACAATGAGCAGTTCTTC.

V usage is TRBV7-3 and J usage is TRBJ1-1, with TRBD1 matching 8 bases. This CDR3 contains 16 residues. Looked up from germline, CDR1 is SGHTA and CDR2 is FQGTGA. V was clipped by 0 bases and J by 0 bases; unmatched bases: 3. CDR3 nucleotides: TGTGCCAGCAGCTTAACGGGACAGGCGATGAACACTGAAGCTTTCTTT. Encoded protein: CASSLTGQAMNTEAFF. The complete variable domain, with remaining parts taken from reference TRBV7-3 and TRBJ1-1, reads GAGVSQTPSNKVTEKGKYVELRCDPISGHTALYWYRQSLGQGPEFLIYFQGTGAADDSGLPNDRFFAVRPEGSVSTLKIQRTERGDSAVYLCASSLTGQAMNTEAFFGQGTRLTVV.

This rearrangement joins TRBV21-1 to TRBJ1-6. TRBV21-1 is labeled a pseudogene. This CDR3 contains 17 residues. CDR3 amino acids: CASSKRRSSSYNSPLHF. The CDR3 nucleotides are TGTGCCAGCAGCAAAAGGCGCAGTAGCTCCTATAATTCACCCCTCCACTTT.

The gene calls are TRBV30 and TRBJ1-1; tentative D call: TRBD1 (5 bases). The germline CDR1 and CDR2 sequences are GTSNPN and SVGIG (reference sequence). Trimming shortened V by 3 bases and J by 3 bases, and 11 bases separated the two germline ends. This CDR3 spans 13 amino acids. In nucleotides, the CDR3 is TGTGCCTGGAGGCGACAGACCTACACTGAAGCTTTCTTT. Translating gives CAWRRQTYTEAFF.

The chain joins TRBV2 to TRBJ2-3, with unresolved D. V lost 5 bases, J lost 4 bases, and 10 bases lay in between. The CDR3 covers 13 residues. The germline gives CDR1 SNHLY, CDR2 FYNNEI. CDR3 amino acids: CASSLDISDTQYF. DNA for the CDR3: TGTGCCAGCAGTCTAGATATCTCAGATACGCAGTATTTT.

The genes are TRBV5-1 and TRBJ1-4; no clear D gene. Germline lookup yields CDR1 SGHRS and CDR2 YFSETQ. The length of the CDR3 is 14 residues. V was clipped by 0 bases and J by 3 bases, with 6 bases between them. For the CDR3, the DNA is TGCGCCAGCAGCTTGGCCGCGGCTAATGAAAAACTGTTTTTT. Encoded protein: CASSLAAANEKLFF.

In regard to this clone: The same CDR3 also results from other DNA sequences found in this sample. This chain joins TRBV18 and TRBJ1-1, with D perhaps TRBD1 (5 bases). V shed 4 bases and J shed 1 base, with 7 bases lying between them. CDR3 length: 13 residues. Germline-derived CDR1 and CDR2 are KGHSH and LQKENI. The CDR3: CASSLGQNTEAFF. The CDR3 nucleotides read TGTGCCAGCTCACTCGGACAGAACACTGAAGCTTTCTTT.

The chain recombines TRBV2 with TRBJ2-7, with D perhaps TRBD2 (5 bases). The CDR3 spans 14 residues. Trimming removed 4 bases at V and 3 bases at J, with 13 bases between. The germline CDR1 and CDR2 sequences are SNHLY and FYNNEI. The CDR3 DNA sequence: TGTGCCAGCAGTGTCGAGGGCTCCATCTACGAGCAGTACTTC. Its protein is CASSVEGSIYEQYF.

The chain carries TRBV11-2 and TRBJ1-2, with D possibly TRBD1 on 6 matching bases. The CDR3 consists of 13 residues. Germline V gene sequence: CDR1 SGHAT, CDR2 FQNNGV. V dropped 7 bases and J dropped 6 bases, with 15 bases sitting between them. The CDR3: CASTSHRENGYTF. The CDR3 region has the DNA TGTGCCAGCACCTCTCACAGGGAGAATGGCTACACCTTC. Combining the CDR3 with reference TRBV11-2 and TRBJ1-2 gives the whole variable domain EAGVAQSPRYKIIEKRQSVAFWCNPISGHATLYWYQQILGQGPKLLIQFQNNGVVDDSQLPKDRFSAERLKGVDSTLKIQPAKLEDSAVYLCASTSHRENGYTFGSGTRLTVV.

This sequence joins TRBV7-2 and TRBJ1-3; no clear D gene. This CDR3 region has 15 residues. Per the germline V gene, CDR1 is SGHTA and CDR2 is FQGNSA. V was trimmed by 1 base and J by 0 bases, leaving 7 bases between them. For the CDR3, the DNA is TGTGCCAGCAGCTTAGTAGTGACCTCTGGAAACACCATATATTTT. This codes for CASSLVVTSGNTIYF.

The chain combines TRBV12-5 with TRBJ1-6; possible D gene TRBD1, 6 bases. Trimming stripped 3 bases from V and 6 bases from J, with 9 bases between. Germline CDR1 is LGHNT and CDR2 is FRNRAP. This CDR3 contains 14 residues. The CDR3 spells CASGFNRVNSPLHF. Written as DNA, the CDR3 is TGTGCTAGTGGTTTTAACAGGGTTAATTCACCCCTCCACTTT.

The chain recombines TRBV5-8 with TRBJ2-7; D perhaps matches TRBD2 (6 bases). Trimming removed 4 bases from V and 1 base from J, with 9 bases in between. There are 13 residues in the CDR3. Germline assignment: CDR1 SGHTS and CDR2 YDEGEE. The CDR3 nucleotides are TGTGCCAGCAGCCGGAGGGGATCCTACGAGCAGTACTTC. Encoded protein: CASSRRGSYEQYF. The whole variable domain, filled in from reference TRBV5-8 and TRBJ2-7, reads EAGVTQSPTHLIKTRGQQATLRCSPISGHTSVYWYQQALGLGLQFLLWYDEGEERNRGNFPPRFSGRQFPNYSSELNVNALELEDSALYLCASSRRGSYEQYFGPGTRLTVT.

This clone appeared once. V usage is TRBV5-8 and J usage is TRBJ2-7; tentative D call: TRBD2 (5 bases). Germline lookup yields CDR1 SGHTS and CDR2 YDEGEE. The CDR3 extends over 14 amino acids. V was cut by 3 bases and J by 2 bases, with 12 bases left in between. The CDR3 sequence: CASSSGLTPYEQYF. CDR3 in DNA: TGTGCCAGCAGCTCCGGACTGACCCCCTACGAGCAGTACTTC. The variable domain in full, completed from reference TRBV5-8 and TRBJ2-7, reads EAGVTQSPTHLIKTRGQQATLRCSPISGHTSVYWYQQALGLGLQFLLWYDEGEERNRGNFPPRFSGRQFPNYSSELNVNALELEDSALYLCASSSGLTPYEQYFGPGTRLTVT.

As concerns this clone: The junction does not match germline at one end; this may be a read error. The rearrangement links TRBV5-3 to TRBJ2-1; D is ambiguous. TRBV5-3 is assigned to the ORF class and has an uncertain function. The CDR3 runs 12 residues. DNA for the CDR3: TGTGCCAGCAGCTTACGGGCGAGTGAGCAGTTCTTC. Its translation: CASSLRASEQFF.

This clone was observed a few times. The chain has TRBV19 and TRBJ1-5; 12 bases are shared with TRBD1. Unmatched junction bases numbered 9, after V lost 5 bases and J lost 1 base. The germline gives CDR1 LNHDA, CDR2 SQIVND (reference sequence). The length of the CDR3 is 18 residues. Here the CDR3 reads CASSEPGQGARSNQPQHF. The CDR3 DNA follows: TGTGCCAGTAGTGAACCGGGACAGGGGGCGCGAAGCAATCAGCCCCAGCATTTT. Full variable domain (rest looked up from reference TRBV19 and TRBJ1-5): DGGITQSPKYLFRKEGQNVTLSCEQNLNHDAMYWYRQDPGQGLRLIYYSQIVNDFQKGDIAEGYSVSREKKESFPLTVTSAQKNPTAFYLCASSEPGQGARSNQPQHFGDGTRLSIL.

The V gene is TRBV29-1, the J gene TRBJ1-4; the D gene is possibly TRBD1 (5 bases). CDR1 is SQVTM and CDR2 is ANQGSEA in the germline V gene. Trimming shortened V by 4 bases and J by 7 bases, and 10 bases separated the two germline ends. The CDR3 length is 12 residues. CDR3 in DNA: TGCAGCGTTGGGGCAGGGAGTGAAAAACTGTTTTTT. It translates to CSVGAGSEKLFF.

The gene calls are TRBV5-1 and TRBJ1-2; TRBD1 aligns across 9 bases. This CDR3 is 14 amino acids long. Losses at the gene ends were 5 bases for V and 8 bases for J; bases not matched to a gene: 10. In germline, CDR1 is SGHRS, CDR2 YFSETQ. The CDR3 sequence is CASRTGGASDGYTF. The CDR3 DNA follows: TGCGCCAGCAGAACAGGGGGCGCATCTGACGGCTACACCTTC.

This clone was recorded a few times. This chain uses TRBV7-9 with TRBJ2-3, with 9 nucleotides matching TRBD2. The CDR3 has 17 residues. J was trimmed by 1 base and V by 1 base; bases with no gene match: 6. Germline lookup yields CDR1 SEHNR and CDR2 FQNEAQ (reference sequence). CDR3: CASSLGASGERTDTQYF. CDR3 DNA sequence: TGTGCCAGCAGCTTAGGGGCTAGCGGGGAACGCACAGATACGCAGTATTTT.

The V call is TRBV5-1, the J call TRBJ2-7; D is ambiguous. Germline CDR1 reads SGHRS; CDR2 reads YFSETQ. V lost 1 base, J lost 6 bases, and 11 bases lay in between. The CDR3 contains 13 residues. The DNA for the CDR3 is TGCGCCAGCAGCTTGAATCCCGTGGGCGAGCAGTACTTC. Translated, it gives CASSLNPVGEQYF.

CDR3 in DNA: TGTGCCAGCAGTGAGAGGGGCCGAGGAGGCGGGGAGCTGTTTTTT. It is translated as CASSERGRGGGELFF. The chain combines TRBV6-1 with TRBJ2-2, with D perhaps assigned TRBD1 or TRBD2 (5 bases each). CDR1 MNHNS and CDR2 SASEGT come from the germline V gene. This CDR3 has 15 amino acids. Between the trimmed V and J ends, which lost 3 bases and 7 bases, there was a span of 15 bases.

This sequence joins TRBV5-6 and TRBJ1-4; TRBD1 matches at 10 bases. Looked up from germline, CDR1 is SGHDT and CDR2 is YYEEEE. J lost 0 bases, V lost 4 bases, and 3 bases had no gene match. The CDR3 totals 16 residues. The CDR3: CASSRGTGATNEKLFF. The CDR3 nucleotides are TGTGCCAGCAGCCGCGGGACAGGGGCAACTAATGAAAAACTGTTTTTT.

This chain connects TRBV28 to TRBJ2-7; a possible D gene is TRBD2 (6 bases). Trimming took off 5 bases at V and 2 bases at J, with 16 bases between the two ends. In germline, CDR1 is MDHEN, CDR2 SYDVKM. The CDR3 sequence is 15 residues long. CDR3 nucleotide sequence: TGTGCCAGCAGTCTAATCGGGACTCCTACCTACGAGCAGTACTTC. The encoded protein is CASSLIGTPTYEQYF.

The chain links TRBV7-6 to TRBJ1-5; a weak D match, TRBD1 (5 bases). From germline, CDR1 is SGHVS and CDR2 FNYEAQ. This CDR3 spans 13 amino acids. The V end lost 4 bases, the J end lost 4 bases, and 8 bases lay between the germline ends. CDR3 residues: CASSSRVNQPQHF. CDR3 in DNA: TGTGCCAGCAGCTCCAGGGTAAATCAGCCCCAGCATTTT.

Only a few counts were recorded for this clone. The chain recombines TRBV9 with TRBJ1-1, with D unclear. The CDR3 totals 13 residues. Germline CDR1 is SGDLS and CDR2 is YYNGEE. Trimming removed 0 bases from V and 8 bases from J, with 11 bases in between. The CDR3 bases are TGTGCCAGCAGCGTAGGCGATGGGTCCGAAGCTTTCTTT. It translates to CASSVGDGSEAFF.

The chain links TRBV6-5 to TRBJ1-1, with 9 bases lining up with TRBD1. V trimming: 6 bases; J trimming: 4 bases; junction bases outside the gene matches: 6. Per germline, CDR1 MNHEY and CDR2 SVGAGI. The CDR3 sequence is 14 residues long. CDR3 in DNA: TGTGCCAGCAGCCGTACGACAGGGGGCACTGAAGCTTTCTTT. Its translation is CASSRTTGGTEAFF.

The rearrangement joins TRBV5-6 to TRBJ1-4, with 9 bases matching TRBD1. Germline trimming cut 3 bases from V and 5 bases from J; bases unmatched to any gene: 2. Germline assignment: CDR1 SGHDT and CDR2 YYEEEE. The CDR3 length is 14 residues. The DNA for the CDR3 is TGTGCCAGCAGCTCCGGGACAGGGAATGAAAAACTGTTTTTT. It translates to CASSSGTGNEKLFF. Supplemented by reference TRBV5-6 and TRBJ1-4, the full variable domain reads DAGVTQSPTHLIKTRGQQVTLRCSPKSGHDTVSWYQQALGQGPQFIFQYYEEEERQRGNFPDRFSGHQFPNYSSELNVNALLLGDSALYLCASSSGTGNEKLFFGSGTQLSVL.

The rearrangement links TRBV7-2 to TRBJ2-3, with D unclear. V gave up 1 base and J gave up 1 base, with 9 bases separating them. Germline lookup yields CDR1 SGHTA and CDR2 FQGNSA. The CDR3 consists of 15 residues. The CDR3 reads CASSLVAVRTDTQYF. CDR3 DNA: TGTGCCAGCAGCTTAGTGGCCGTTCGCACAGATACGCAGTATTTT.